This T cell receptor (beta chain) was profiled in a study of radiotherapy plus CTLA-4 blockade in lung cancer. There are a few counts of this clone. The germline V gene encodes CDR1 MGHRA and CDR2 YSYEKL. V was shortened by 0 bases and J by 4 bases, with 9 bases between the two germline ends. The CDR3 is made up of 14 amino acids. The assay was immunoSEQ multiplex PCR, and TCRdb's table has in-frame clones only and misses some. This table has some 120,000 clones, around 84% appearing once. The rearrangement links TRBV4-1 to TRBJ1-2; D not certain. The source was peripheral blood, collected from a patient treated with radiotherapy plus ipilimumab. This receptor was taken from a human donor with non-small cell lung cancer that progressed on radiotherapy plus ipilimumab. Some clones in this sample may be carry-over from other donors' samples. This CDR3 reads CASSQELQIYGYTF. The CDR3 bases are TGCGCCAGCAGCCAAGAACTACAGATCTATGGCTACACCTTC.